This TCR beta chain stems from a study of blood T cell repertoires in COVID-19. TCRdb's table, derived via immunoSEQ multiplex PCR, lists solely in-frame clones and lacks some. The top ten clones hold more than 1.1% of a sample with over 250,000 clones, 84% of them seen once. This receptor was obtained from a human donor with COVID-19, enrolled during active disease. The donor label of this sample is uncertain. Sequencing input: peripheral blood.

DNA for the CDR3: TGCGCCAGCAGCTTCCTTCTGACAGGTGGTGAAGCTTTCTTT. It translates to CASSFLLTGGEAFF. The chain joins TRBV5-1 to TRBJ1-1, with a possible D match to TRBD1 (6 bases). The CDR3 covers 14 residues. Trimming left V 2 bases short and J 7 bases short, with 15 bases between. The germline V gene encodes CDR1 SGHRS and CDR2 YFSETQ.